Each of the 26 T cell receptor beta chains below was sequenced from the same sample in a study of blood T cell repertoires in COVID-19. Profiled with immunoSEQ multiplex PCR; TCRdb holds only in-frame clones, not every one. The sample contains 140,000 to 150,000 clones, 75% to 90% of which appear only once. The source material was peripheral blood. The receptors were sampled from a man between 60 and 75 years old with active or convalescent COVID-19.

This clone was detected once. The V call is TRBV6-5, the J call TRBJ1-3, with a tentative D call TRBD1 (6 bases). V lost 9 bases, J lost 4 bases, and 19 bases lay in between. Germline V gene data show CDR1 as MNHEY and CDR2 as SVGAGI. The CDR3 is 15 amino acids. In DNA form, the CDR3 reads TGTGCCAGTGGGTTGGACAGACCTTCGGGAAACACCATATATTTT. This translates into CASGLDRPSGNTIYF.

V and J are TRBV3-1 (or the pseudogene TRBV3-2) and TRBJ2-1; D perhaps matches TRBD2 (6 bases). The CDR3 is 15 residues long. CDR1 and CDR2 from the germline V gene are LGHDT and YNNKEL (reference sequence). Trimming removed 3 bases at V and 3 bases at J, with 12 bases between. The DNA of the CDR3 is TGTGCCAGCAGCCAGTTCGGGACTCGCTACAATGAGCAGTTCTTC. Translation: CASSQFGTRYNEQFF.

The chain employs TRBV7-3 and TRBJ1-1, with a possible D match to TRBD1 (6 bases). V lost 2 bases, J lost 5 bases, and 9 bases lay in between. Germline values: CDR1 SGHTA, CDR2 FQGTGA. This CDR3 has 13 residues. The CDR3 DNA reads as TGTGCCAGCAGCTTAGGGCAGGGGACTGAAGCTTTCTTT. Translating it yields CASSLGQGTEAFF.

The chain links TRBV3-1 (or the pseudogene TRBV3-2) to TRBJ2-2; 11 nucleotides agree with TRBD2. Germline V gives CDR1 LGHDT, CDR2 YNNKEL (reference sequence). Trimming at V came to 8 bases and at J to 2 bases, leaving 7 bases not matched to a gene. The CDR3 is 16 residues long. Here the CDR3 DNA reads TGTGCCAGCTCTAGACTAGCGGGGTCTAACACCGGGGAGCTGTTTTTT. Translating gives CASSRLAGSNTGELFF.

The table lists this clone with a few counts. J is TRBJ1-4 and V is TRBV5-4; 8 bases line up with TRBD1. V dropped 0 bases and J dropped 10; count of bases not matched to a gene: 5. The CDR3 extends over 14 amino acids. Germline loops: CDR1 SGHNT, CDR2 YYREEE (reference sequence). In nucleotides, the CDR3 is TGTGCCAGCAGCTTGGAGGACAGGGCTGGAAAACTGTTTTTT. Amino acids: CASSLEDRAGKLFF.

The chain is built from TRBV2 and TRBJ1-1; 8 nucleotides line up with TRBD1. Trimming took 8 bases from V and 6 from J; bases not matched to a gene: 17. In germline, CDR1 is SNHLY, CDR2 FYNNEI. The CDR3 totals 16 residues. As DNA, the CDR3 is TGTGCCAGCGGAGCAGGGGGCGACGGAGATATGGCTGAAGCTTTCTTT. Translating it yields CASGAGGDGDMAEAFF.

Here the CDR3 reads CAWSRQGAFSAGYTF. The CDR3 DNA sequence: TGTGCCTGGAGCAGACAGGGGGCGTTTTCGGCGGGCTACACCTTC. V gene TRBV30 combines with J gene TRBJ1-2, with 10 bases that match TRBD1. Germline assignment: CDR1 GTSNPN and CDR2 SVGIG (reference sequence). This CDR3 has 15 amino acids. Trimming cost V 3 bases and J 8 bases; bases outside gene matches: 12. Complete variable domain (other parts from reference TRBV30 and TRBJ1-2): SQTIHQWPATLVQPVGSPLSLECTVEGTSNPNLYWYRQAAGRGLQLLFYSVGIGQISSEVPQNLSASRPQDRQFILSSKKLLLSDSGFYLCAWSRQGAFSAGYTFGSGTRLTVV.

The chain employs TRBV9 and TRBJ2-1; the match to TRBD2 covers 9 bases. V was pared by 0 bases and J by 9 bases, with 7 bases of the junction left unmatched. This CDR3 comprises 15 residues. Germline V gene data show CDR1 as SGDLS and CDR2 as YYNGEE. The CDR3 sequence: CASSVVGRGRVEQFF. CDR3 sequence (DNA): TGTGCCAGCAGCGTAGTGGGGCGCGGGAGGGTTGAGCAGTTCTTC.

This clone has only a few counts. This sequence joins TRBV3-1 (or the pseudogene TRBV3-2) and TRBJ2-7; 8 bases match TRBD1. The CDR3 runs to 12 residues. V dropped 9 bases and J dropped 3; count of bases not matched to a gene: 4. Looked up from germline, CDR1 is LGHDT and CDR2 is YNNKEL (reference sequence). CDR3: CASSDRVYEQYF. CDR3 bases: TGTGCCAGTTCGGACAGGGTCTACGAGCAGTACTTC.

CDR3 coding DNA: TGCGCCAGCAGCCAAGGCAGGGGGCTCGCCTTAGCCAAAAACATTCAGTACTTC. Its translation: CASSQGRGLALAKNIQYF. V is TRBV4-3 and J is TRBJ2-4, with TRBD1 matching over 8 bases. The germline V gene encodes CDR1 LGHNA and CDR2 YSLEER. V dropped 1 base and J dropped 0; count of bases not matched to a gene: 8. The CDR3 consists of 18 residues.

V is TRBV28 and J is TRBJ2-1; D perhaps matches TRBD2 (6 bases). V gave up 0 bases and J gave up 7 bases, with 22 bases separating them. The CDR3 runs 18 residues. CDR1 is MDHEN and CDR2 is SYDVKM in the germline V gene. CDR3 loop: CASSLWGSGFGPGNEQFF. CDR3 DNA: TGTGCCAGCAGTTTATGGGGCAGCGGGTTTGGGCCGGGGAATGAGCAGTTCTTC. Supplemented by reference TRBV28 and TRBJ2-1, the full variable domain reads DVKVTQSSRYLVKRTGEKVFLECVQDMDHENMFWYRQDPGLGLRLIYFSYDVKMKEKGDIPEGYSVSREKKERFSLILESASTNQTSMYLCASSLWGSGFGPGNEQFFGPGTRLTVL.

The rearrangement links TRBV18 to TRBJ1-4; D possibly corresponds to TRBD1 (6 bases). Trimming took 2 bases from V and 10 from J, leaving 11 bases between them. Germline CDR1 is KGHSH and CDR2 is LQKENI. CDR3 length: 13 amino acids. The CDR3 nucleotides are TGTGCCAGCTCACCAGAGGACAGAGTAAAACTGTTTTTT. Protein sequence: CASSPEDRVKLFF.

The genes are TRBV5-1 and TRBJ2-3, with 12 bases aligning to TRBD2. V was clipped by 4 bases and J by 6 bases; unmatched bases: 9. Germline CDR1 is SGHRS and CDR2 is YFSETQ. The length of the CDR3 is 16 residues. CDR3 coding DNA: TGCGCCAGCAGCCGGCTAGCGGGAGGGCCGAGGGATACGCAGTATTTT. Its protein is CASSRLAGGPRDTQYF.

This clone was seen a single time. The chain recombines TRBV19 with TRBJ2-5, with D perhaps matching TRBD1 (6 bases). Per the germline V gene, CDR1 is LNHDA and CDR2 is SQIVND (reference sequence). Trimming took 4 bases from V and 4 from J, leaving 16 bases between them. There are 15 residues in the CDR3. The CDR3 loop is CASSNPTGYGETQYF. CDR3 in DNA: TGTGCCAGTAGTAACCCTACAGGGTATGGAGAGACCCAGTACTTC.

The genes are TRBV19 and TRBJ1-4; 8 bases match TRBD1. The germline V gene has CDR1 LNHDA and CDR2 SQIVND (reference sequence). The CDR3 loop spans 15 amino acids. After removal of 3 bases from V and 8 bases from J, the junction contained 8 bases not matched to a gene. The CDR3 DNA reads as TGTGCCAGTAGTATCCGTGGACAGGGCGACGAAAAACTGTTTTTT. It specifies CASSIRGQGDEKLFF.

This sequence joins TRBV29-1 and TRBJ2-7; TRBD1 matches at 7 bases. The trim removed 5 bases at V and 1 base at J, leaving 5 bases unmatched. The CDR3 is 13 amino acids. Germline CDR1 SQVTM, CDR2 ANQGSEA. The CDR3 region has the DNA TGCAGCGTTTCAAAGACAGGGTCCTACGAGCAGTACTTC. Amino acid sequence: CSVSKTGSYEQYF.

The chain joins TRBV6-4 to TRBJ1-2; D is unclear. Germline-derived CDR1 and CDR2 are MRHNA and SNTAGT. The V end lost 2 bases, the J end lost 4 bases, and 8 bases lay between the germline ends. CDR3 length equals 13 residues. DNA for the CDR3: TGTGCCAGCAGTGACGACACCGTCTATGGCTACACCTTC. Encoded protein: CASSDDTVYGYTF.

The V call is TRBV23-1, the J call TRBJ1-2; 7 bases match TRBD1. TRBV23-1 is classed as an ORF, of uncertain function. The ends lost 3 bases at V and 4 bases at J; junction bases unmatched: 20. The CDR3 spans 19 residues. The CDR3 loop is CASSHRQGVRGMRGYGYTF. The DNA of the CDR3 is TGCGCCAGCAGTCACCGCCAGGGGGTGAGAGGGATGCGTGGCTATGGCTACACCTTC.

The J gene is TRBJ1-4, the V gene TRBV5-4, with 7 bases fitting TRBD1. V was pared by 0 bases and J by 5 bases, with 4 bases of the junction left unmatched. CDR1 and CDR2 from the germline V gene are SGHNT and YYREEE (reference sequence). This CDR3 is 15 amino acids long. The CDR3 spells CASSLGDSQNEKLFF. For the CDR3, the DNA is TGTGCCAGCAGCTTGGGGGACAGTCAAAATGAAAAACTGTTTTTT.

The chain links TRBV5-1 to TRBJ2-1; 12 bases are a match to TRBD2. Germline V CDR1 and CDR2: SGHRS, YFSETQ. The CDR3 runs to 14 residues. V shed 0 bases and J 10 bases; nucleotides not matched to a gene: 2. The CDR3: CASSLDLAGGEQFF. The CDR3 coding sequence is TGCGCCAGCAGCTTGGATCTAGCGGGAGGGGAGCAGTTCTTC.

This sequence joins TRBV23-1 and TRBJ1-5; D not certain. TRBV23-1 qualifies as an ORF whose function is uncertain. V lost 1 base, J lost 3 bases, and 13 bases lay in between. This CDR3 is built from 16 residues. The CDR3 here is CASSQCEGSNNQPQHF. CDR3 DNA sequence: TGCGCCAGCAGTCAATGTGAGGGTAGTAACAATCAGCCCCAGCATTTT.

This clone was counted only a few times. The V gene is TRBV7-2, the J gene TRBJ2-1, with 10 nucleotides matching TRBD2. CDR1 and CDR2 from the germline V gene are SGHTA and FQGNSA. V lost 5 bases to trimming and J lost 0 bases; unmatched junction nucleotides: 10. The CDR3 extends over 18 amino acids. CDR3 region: CASSLRTSGLSSYNEQFF. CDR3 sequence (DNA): TGTGCCAGCAGCCTAAGGACTAGCGGCCTTAGCTCCTACAATGAGCAGTTCTTC.

CDR3 nucleotide sequence: TGCGCCAGCAGCCAATACTCACCCAGGGAAGCCGATTCACCCCTCCACTTT. Translating it yields CASSQYSPREADSPLHF. V is TRBV4-1 and J is TRBJ1-6; the D gene is possibly TRBD1 (5 bases). CDR1 and CDR2 (germline): MGHRA, YSYEKL. Trimming shortened V by 2 bases and J by 8 bases, and 19 bases separated the two germline ends. The CDR3 covers 17 residues.

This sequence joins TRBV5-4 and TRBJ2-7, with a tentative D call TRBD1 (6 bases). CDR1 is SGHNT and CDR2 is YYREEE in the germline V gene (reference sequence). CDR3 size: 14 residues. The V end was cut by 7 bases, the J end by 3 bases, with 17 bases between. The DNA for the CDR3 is TGTGCCAGCGGAAGCCGGACAGCCGGCTACGAGCAGTACTTC. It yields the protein CASGSRTAGYEQYF.

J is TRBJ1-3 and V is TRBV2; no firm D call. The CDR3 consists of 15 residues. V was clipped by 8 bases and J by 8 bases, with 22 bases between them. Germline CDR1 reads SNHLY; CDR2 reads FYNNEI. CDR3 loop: CASHVQSYGDYTIYF. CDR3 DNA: TGTGCCAGCCACGTCCAGTCTTACGGGGATTACACCATATATTTT.

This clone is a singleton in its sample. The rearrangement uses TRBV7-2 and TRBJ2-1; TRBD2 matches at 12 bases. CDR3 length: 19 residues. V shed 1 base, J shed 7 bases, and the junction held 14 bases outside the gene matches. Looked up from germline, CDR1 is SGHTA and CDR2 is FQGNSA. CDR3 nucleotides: TGTGCCAGCAGCTTAGACAAGTTGACTAGCGGGAGAAGTTGGAATGAGCAGTTCTTC. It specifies CASSLDKLTSGRSWNEQFF.